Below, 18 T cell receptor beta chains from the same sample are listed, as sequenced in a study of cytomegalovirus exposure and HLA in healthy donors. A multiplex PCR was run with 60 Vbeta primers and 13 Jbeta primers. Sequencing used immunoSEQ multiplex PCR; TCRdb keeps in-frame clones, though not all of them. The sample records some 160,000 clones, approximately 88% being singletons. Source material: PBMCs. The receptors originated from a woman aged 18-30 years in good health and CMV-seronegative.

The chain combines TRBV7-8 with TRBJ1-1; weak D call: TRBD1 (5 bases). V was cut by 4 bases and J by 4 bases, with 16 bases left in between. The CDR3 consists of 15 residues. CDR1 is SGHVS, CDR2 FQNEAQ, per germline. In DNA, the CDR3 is TGTGCCAGCAGCTCCCGGGGGACCATGGGCACTGAAGCTTTCTTT. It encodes CASSSRGTMGTEAFF.

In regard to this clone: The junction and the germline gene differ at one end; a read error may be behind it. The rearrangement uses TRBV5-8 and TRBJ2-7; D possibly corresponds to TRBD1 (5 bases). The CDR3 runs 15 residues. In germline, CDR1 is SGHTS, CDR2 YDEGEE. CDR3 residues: CASRHRLRGSHEQYF. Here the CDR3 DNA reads TGTGCCAGCAGGCATCGTCTTAGGGGCTCCCACGAGCAGTACTTC.

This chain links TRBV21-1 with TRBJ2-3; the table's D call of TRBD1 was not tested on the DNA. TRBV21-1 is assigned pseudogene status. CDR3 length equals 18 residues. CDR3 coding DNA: TGTGCCAGCAGCCACGGCGTGGGGGCTCCCCAACTCACAGATACGCAGTATTTT. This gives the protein CASSHGVGAPQLTDTQYF.

The DNA for the CDR3 is TGTGCCAGCACCCCAGCGGGGGAAAAAGGGAAAGCTTTCTTT. Protein product: CASTPAGEKGKAFF. The chain employs TRBV6-6 and TRBJ1-1; weak D call: TRBD1 (5 bases). The V and J ends lost 7 bases and 9 bases respectively, with 21 bases between them. The CDR3 runs 14 residues. CDR1 is MNHNY and CDR2 is SVGAGI in the germline V gene (reference sequence).

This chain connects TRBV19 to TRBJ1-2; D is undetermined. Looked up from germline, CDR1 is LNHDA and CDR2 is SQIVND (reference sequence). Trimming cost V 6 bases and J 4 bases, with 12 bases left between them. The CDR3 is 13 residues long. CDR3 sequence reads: CASRMVTSYGYTF. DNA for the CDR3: TGTGCCAGTAGGATGGTCACGAGCTATGGCTACACCTTC.

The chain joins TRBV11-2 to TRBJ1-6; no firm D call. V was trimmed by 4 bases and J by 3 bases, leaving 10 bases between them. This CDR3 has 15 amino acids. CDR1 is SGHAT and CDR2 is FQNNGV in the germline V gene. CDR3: CASSSRDGYNSPLHF. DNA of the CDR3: TGTGCCAGCAGCTCACGAGATGGCTATAATTCACCCCTCCACTTT.

The CDR3 coding sequence is TGTGCCAGCAAAAAAAACAGGATCTATGGCTACACCTTC. Amino acid sequence: CASKKNRIYGYTF. The chain uses TRBV6-6 and TRBJ1-2, with TRBD1 as a possible D gene (5 bases). V shed 7 bases and J shed 4 bases, with 13 bases lying between them. This CDR3 has 13 residues. The germline CDR1 and CDR2 sequences are MNHNY and SVGAGI (reference sequence).

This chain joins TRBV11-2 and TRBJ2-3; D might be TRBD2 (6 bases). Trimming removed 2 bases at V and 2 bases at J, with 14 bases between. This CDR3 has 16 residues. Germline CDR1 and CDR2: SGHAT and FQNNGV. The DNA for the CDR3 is TGTGCCAGCAGCTTAAGTCCAGCGGGCTTCACAGATACGCAGTATTTT. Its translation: CASSLSPAGFTDTQYF.

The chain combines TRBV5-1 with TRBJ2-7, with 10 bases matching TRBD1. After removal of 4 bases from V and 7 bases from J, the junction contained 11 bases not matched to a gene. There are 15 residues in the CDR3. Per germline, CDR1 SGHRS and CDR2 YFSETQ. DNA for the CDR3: TGCGCCAGCAGCCCTACCGGGACAGGGGTCGAGGAGCAGTACTTC. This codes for CASSPTGTGVEEQYF.

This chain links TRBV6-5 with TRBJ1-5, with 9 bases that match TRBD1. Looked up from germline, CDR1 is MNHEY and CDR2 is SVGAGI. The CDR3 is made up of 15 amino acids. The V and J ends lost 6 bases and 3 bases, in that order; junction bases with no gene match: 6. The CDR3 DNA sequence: TGTGCCAGCAGAGCTGACAGGGGGAACAATCAGCCCCAGCATTTT. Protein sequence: CASRADRGNNQPQHF.

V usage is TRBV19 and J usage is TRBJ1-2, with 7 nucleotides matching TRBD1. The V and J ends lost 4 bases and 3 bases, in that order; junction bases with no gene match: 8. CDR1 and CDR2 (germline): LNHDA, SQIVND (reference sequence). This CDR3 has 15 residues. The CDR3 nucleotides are TGTGCCAGTAGTACCCGCGGGACAGTACACTATGGCTACACCTTC. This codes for CASSTRGTVHYGYTF.

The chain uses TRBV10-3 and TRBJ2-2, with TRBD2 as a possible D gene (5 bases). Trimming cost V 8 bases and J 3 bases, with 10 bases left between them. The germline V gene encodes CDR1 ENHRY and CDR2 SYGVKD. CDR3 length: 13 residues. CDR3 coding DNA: TGTGCCATCTCCCGGGGTGACACCGGGGAGCTGTTTTTT. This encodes CAISRGDTGELFF.

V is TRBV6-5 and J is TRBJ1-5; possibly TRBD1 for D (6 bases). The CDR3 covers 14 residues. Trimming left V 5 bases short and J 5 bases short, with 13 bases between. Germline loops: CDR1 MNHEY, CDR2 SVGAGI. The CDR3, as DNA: TGTGCCAGCAGTCTCGACAGGCGGGATCAGCCCCAGCATTTT. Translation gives CASSLDRRDQPQHF.

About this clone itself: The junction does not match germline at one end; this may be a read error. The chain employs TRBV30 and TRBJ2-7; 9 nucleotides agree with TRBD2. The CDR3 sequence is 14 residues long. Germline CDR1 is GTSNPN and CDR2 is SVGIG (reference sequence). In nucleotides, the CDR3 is TGTGCCTGGAAGAAAACCGGGACTAGCTACGAACAGTACTTC. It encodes CAWKKTGTSYEQYF.

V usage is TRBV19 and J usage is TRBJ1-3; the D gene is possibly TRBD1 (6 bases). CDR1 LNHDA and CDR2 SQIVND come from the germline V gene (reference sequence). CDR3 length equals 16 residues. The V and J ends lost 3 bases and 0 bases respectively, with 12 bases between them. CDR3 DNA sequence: TGTGCCAGTAGTATGGGGGCAGGAAGCTCTGGAAACACCATATATTTT. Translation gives CASSMGAGSSGNTIYF.

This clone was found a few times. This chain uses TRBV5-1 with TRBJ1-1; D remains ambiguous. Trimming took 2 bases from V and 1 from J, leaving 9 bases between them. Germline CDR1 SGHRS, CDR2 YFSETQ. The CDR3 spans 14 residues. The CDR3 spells CASSFGPQNTEAFF. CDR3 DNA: TGCGCCAGCAGCTTCGGTCCGCAGAACACTGAAGCTTTCTTT.

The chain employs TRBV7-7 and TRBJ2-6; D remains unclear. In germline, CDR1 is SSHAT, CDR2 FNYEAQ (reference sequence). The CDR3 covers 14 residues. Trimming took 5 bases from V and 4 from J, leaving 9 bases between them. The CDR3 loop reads CASSPLAGANVLTF. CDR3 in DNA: TGTGCCAGCAGCCCCTTAGCAGGGGCCAACGTCCTGACTTTC. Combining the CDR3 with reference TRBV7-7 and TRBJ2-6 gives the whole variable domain GAGVSQSPRYKVTKRGQDVTLRCDPISSHATLYWYQQALGQGPEFLTYFNYEAQPDKSGLPSDRFSAERPEGSISTLTIQRTEQRDSAMYRCASSPLAGANVLTFGAGSRLTVL.

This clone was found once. CDR3 residues: CASSPRPWQALNYGYTF. CDR3 nucleotides: TGTGCCAGCAGTCCCCGACCCTGGCAGGCTCTTAACTATGGCTACACCTTC. The rearrangement links TRBV28 to TRBJ1-2; D not certain. V lost 5 bases to trimming and J lost 1 base, with 20 bases between them. Germline-derived CDR1 and CDR2 are MDHEN and SYDVKM. The CDR3 runs to 17 residues.